The next 24 T cell receptor beta chains were all read from a single sample in a study of blood T cells in healthy people across ages. For the second PCR, which ran for 7 to 11 cycles, a sample-barcoded 5' primer and a J-beta primer mix were used. A single record per CDR3 protein comes from TCRdb applying MiXCR to the 5' RACE reads. The sample records 750,000 to 950,000 distinct CDR3 sequences, 29% being singletons. These data were also reused for a study on T cells of mothers and their children.

Sequenced input: blood. The receptors were sampled from a woman aged 35 to 49 in good health.

In this sample, this clonotype turned up many times. This CDR3 is CASRSPSLAIYEQYF. The CDR3 nucleotides are TGTGCCAGCAGGTCACCGTCACTAGCGATCTACGAGCAGTACTTC. The V gene is TRBV6-2 or TRBV6-3, the J gene TRBJ2-7; 7 bases agree with TRBD2. The CDR3 covers 15 residues. CDR1 and CDR2 from the germline V gene are MNHEY and SVGEGT. J gave up 3 bases and V 6 bases, and 11 bases lay outside the gene matches.

V gene TRBV20-1 combines with J gene TRBJ1-1, with a tentative D call TRBD1 (6 bases). The CDR3 covers 15 residues. The V end was cut by 6 bases, the J end by 3 bases, with 20 bases between. Germline V gene sequence: CDR1 DFQATT, CDR2 SNEGSKA (reference sequence). CDR3 loop: CSAKKQGGADTEAFF. DNA for the CDR3: TGCAGTGCCAAGAAACAGGGCGGAGCGGACACTGAAGCTTTCTTT.

This clonotype was observed a few times. The chain links TRBV20-1 to TRBJ1-1; D may be TRBD1 (5 bases). This CDR3 is built from 12 residues. V was clipped by 5 bases and J by 4 bases, with 11 bases between them. Per the germline V gene, CDR1 is DFQATT and CDR2 is SNEGSKA (reference sequence). In DNA, the CDR3 is TGCAGTGCTGTACTCAGGGCCACTGAAGCTTTCTTT. Amino acid sequence: CSAVLRATEAFF.

On this clonotype itself: Being one base from a much bigger clone, this may be a read error. V usage is TRBV7-2 and J usage is TRBJ1-1; no clear D. The CDR3 runs 11 residues. Germline V lookup: CDR1 SGHTA, CDR2 FQGNSA. In DNA form, the CDR3 reads TGTGCCAACAGCTTGTATGCTGAAGCTTTCTTT. The encoded protein is CANSLYAEAFF.

This clonotype was seen many times. This rearrangement joins TRBV7-2 to TRBJ2-7; D perhaps matches TRBD2 (5 bases). The closer fit of TRBJ2-5 to the DNA end suggests the J call may be wrong. The CDR3 consists of 12 residues. From germline, CDR1 is SGHTA and CDR2 FQGNSA. The CDR3 is CASSETGGTQYF. CDR3 sequence (DNA): TGTGCCAGCAGCGAGACCGGAGGGACCCAGTACTTC.

This clonotype was counted many times. CDR3 in DNA: TGTGCCAGCAGCCCCCCGGGGGCGGAGACCCAGTACTTC. The encoded protein is CASSPPGAETQYF. The V gene is TRBV5-6, the J gene TRBJ2-5, with D perhaps TRBD1 or TRBD2 (6 bases each). The CDR3 loop spans 13 amino acids. V lost 4 bases and J 5 bases, leaving 12 bases between the germline ends. CDR1 SGHDT and CDR2 YYEEEE come from the germline V gene.

This chain joins TRBV29-1 and TRBJ1-1, with D uncertain. The CDR3 contains 14 residues. Looked up from germline, CDR1 is SQVTM and CDR2 is ANQGSEA. The V gene lost 4 bases and the J gene lost 1 base, with 13 bases spanning the gap. CDR3 residues: CSVALGSGNTEAFF. CDR3 DNA sequence: TGCAGCGTTGCTCTAGGGAGCGGGAACACTGAAGCTTTCTTT.

There are a few counts of this clonotype. The chain uses TRBV28 and TRBJ1-5; TRBD1 might be the D (5 bases). Trimming removed 4 bases from V and 0 bases from J, with 13 bases in between. The CDR3 is 16 amino acids. Germline V gene lookup returns CDR1 MDHEN and CDR2 SYDVKM. As DNA, the CDR3 is TGTGCCAGCAGTTCCTCCTGGGGGTATAGCAATCAGCCCCAGCATTTT. Translating gives CASSSSWGYSNQPQHF.

The V and J genes are TRBV30 and TRBJ2-1; 7 bases line up with TRBD1. Matching the DNA end better, TRBJ2-7 makes the J call doubtful. Germline CDR1 GTSNPN, CDR2 SVGIG (reference sequence). The CDR3 covers 13 residues. DNA for the CDR3: TGTGCCTGGAGAGGGCAGGGGGCCTACGAGCAGTACTTC. Translating it yields CAWRGQGAYEQYF.

The chain recombines TRBV12-3 or TRBV12-4 with TRBJ1-2; possibly TRBD1 for D (5 bases). V gave up 7 bases and J gave up 7 bases, with 28 bases separating them. The CDR3 runs 17 residues. The CDR3 coding sequence is TGTGCCAGCACCAAGGGGCAGGGAAGATCACGTATTGCTGGCTACACCTTC. Residues: CASTKGQGRSRIAGYTF.

This clonotype was seen only once. V and J are TRBV4-3 and TRBJ1-5; D remains ambiguous. The CDR3 has 15 residues. Germline values: CDR1 LGHNA, CDR2 YSLEER. V lost 2 bases and J 2 bases, leaving 10 bases between the germline ends. Here the CDR3 reads CASSQTGGGNQPQHF. The CDR3 region has the DNA TGCGCCAGCAGCCAAACCGGAGGTGGCAATCAGCCCCAGCATTTT.

This clonotype was seen a few times. The chain couples TRBV6-2 or TRBV6-3 to TRBJ2-5; weak D call: TRBD1 (5 bases). This CDR3 comprises 14 residues. The germline V gene encodes CDR1 MNHEY and CDR2 SVGEGT. The V end lost 8 bases, the J end lost 0 bases, and 13 bases lay between the germline ends. The DNA of the CDR3 is TGTGCCAGCGAGCTGGGGCCAAACCAAGAGACCCAGTACTTC. This codes for CASELGPNQETQYF.

This clonotype was observed a few times. This rearrangement joins TRBV28 to TRBJ2-7, with a tentative D call TRBD2 (5 bases). CDR3 size: 15 residues. Germline CDR1 reads MDHEN; CDR2 reads SYDVKM. V was shortened by 3 bases and J by 6 bases, with 18 bases between the two germline ends. CDR3 amino acids: CASSFNPGLLAEQYF. The CDR3, as DNA: TGTGCCAGCAGTTTCAACCCCGGACTTTTAGCCGAGCAGTACTTC.

This clonotype was counted many times. V and J are TRBV7-3 and TRBJ2-1; TRBD2 aligns across 8 bases. CDR3 length equals 15 residues. Germline V CDR1 and CDR2: SGHTA, FQGTGA. The V segment lost 1 base and the J segment 8 bases; nucleotides outside the gene matches: 7. CDR3 sequence reads: CASSLSGGSGHEQFF. CDR3 nucleotides: TGTGCCAGCAGCTTAAGCGGGGGGTCTGGCCATGAGCAGTTCTTC. Using reference TRBV7-3 and TRBJ2-1 for the parts outside the CDR3, the full variable domain is GAGVSQTPSNKVTEKGKYVELRCDPISGHTALYWYRQSLGQGPEFLIYFQGTGAADDSGLPNDRFFAVRPEGSVSTLKIQRTERGDSAVYLCASSLSGGSGHEQFFGPGTRLTVL.

Here the CDR3 DNA reads TGTGCCAGCAGCCCAGACAGCCCAACCTACGAGCAGTACTTC. Amino acids: CASSPDSPTYEQYF. The rearrangement uses TRBV7-2 and TRBJ2-7; D perhaps matches TRBD1 (5 bases). Trimming left V 5 bases short and J 2 bases short, with 13 bases between. CDR1 is SGHTA and CDR2 is FQGNSA in the germline V gene. The CDR3 has 14 amino acids. Together with reference TRBV7-2 and TRBJ2-7, the CDR3 gives the full variable domain: GAGVSQSPSNKVTEKGKDVELRCDPISGHTALYWYRQSLGQGLEFLIYFQGNSAPDKSGLPSDRFSAERTGGSVSTLTIQRTQQEDSAVYLCASSPDSPTYEQYFGPGTRLTVT.

This clonotype has more than one count but fewer than ten. The CDR3 spells CSARDQGIQPQHF. As DNA, the CDR3 is TGCAGTGCTAGAGATCAAGGGATCCAGCCCCAGCATTTT. This chain links TRBV20-1 with TRBJ1-5; D gene uncertain. Trimming cost V 0 bases and J 7 bases, with 10 bases left between them. Germline values: CDR1 DFQATT, CDR2 SNEGSKA (reference sequence). The CDR3 is 13 residues long.

The V gene is TRBV6-2 or TRBV6-3, the J gene TRBJ1-6; the match to TRBD1 covers 7 bases. J was trimmed by 14 bases and V by 5 bases; bases with no gene match: 12. There are 14 residues in the CDR3. CDR1 and CDR2 from the germline V gene are MNHEY and SVGEGT. The CDR3 DNA is TGTGCCAGCAGTCCAAATCGACAGGGTTTAGCCCTCCACTTT. This gives the protein CASSPNRQGLALHF.

This chain links TRBV3-1 with TRBJ1-2, with 10 bases aligning to TRBD1. CDR3 length: 14 amino acids. CDR1 and CDR2 from the germline V gene are LGHDT and YNNKEL (reference sequence). V dropped 5 bases and J dropped 8; count of bases not matched to a gene: 8. DNA for the CDR3: TGTGCCAGCAGCGCCCGGGACAGGGGTACCGGCTACACCTTC. This sequence encodes CASSARDRGTGYTF.

This clonotype was recorded at least ten times. V usage is TRBV28 and J usage is TRBJ2-7; the D is unclear. Germline V lookup: CDR1 MDHEN, CDR2 SYDVKM. V lost 3 bases to trimming and J lost 6 bases, with 15 bases between them. This CDR3 has 14 amino acids. The CDR3 region is CASSLDGSSVEQYF. The CDR3 DNA follows: TGTGCCAGCAGTTTGGATGGGTCCTCGGTCGAGCAGTACTTC.

J is TRBJ2-7 and V is TRBV14; 11 bases line up with TRBD1. Per germline, CDR1 SGHDN and CDR2 FVKESK. The CDR3 length is 16 residues. J was trimmed by 4 bases and V by 0 bases; bases with no gene match: 5. The CDR3 here is CASSQDWTGGFYEQYF. In DNA form, the CDR3 reads TGTGCCAGCAGCCAAGATTGGACAGGGGGCTTTTACGAGCAGTACTTC.

The chain uses TRBV9 and TRBJ1-2; TRBD1 might be the D (5 bases). The V and J ends lost 0 bases and 7 bases respectively, with 16 bases between them. The CDR3 is made up of 15 amino acids. Per germline, CDR1 SGDLS and CDR2 YYNGEE. The CDR3 is CASSVENEGSGGYTF. The CDR3 coding sequence is TGTGCCAGCAGCGTAGAGAATGAGGGGTCGGGTGGCTACACCTTC.

In its sample, this clonotype was seen a few times. The chain employs TRBV12-3 or TRBV12-4 and TRBJ1-5; D unclear. The CDR3 runs to 11 residues. Trimming removed 3 bases at V and 9 bases at J, with 6 bases between. The CDR3 protein is CASSFGTPQHF. CDR3 sequence (DNA): TGTGCCAGCAGTTTTGGTACGCCCCAGCATTTT.

The chain has TRBV7-2 and TRBJ2-5; D is unclear. The J call may be in error: the DNA end matches TRBJ2-7 better. This CDR3 region has 17 residues. Germline V gives CDR1 SGHTA, CDR2 FQGNSA. As DNA, the CDR3 is TGTGCCAGCAGCTTAGTAGGGTATGGCTCGACCGAAAACGAGCAGTACTTC. Amino acids: CASSLVGYGSTENEQYF.

This chain uses TRBV6-6 with TRBJ1-2; 8 bases map to TRBD1. J was trimmed by 8 bases and V by 6 bases; bases with no gene match: 11. The CDR3 covers 14 residues. Per the germline V gene, CDR1 is MNHNY and CDR2 is SVGAGI (reference sequence). The CDR3 DNA sequence: TGTGCCAGCAGCCTCACGGACAGGGATAGAGGCTACACCTTC. Translation: CASSLTDRDRGYTF.